The 14 T cell receptor beta chains given below trace back to one sample, sequenced in a study of CD8+ T cells in alopecia areata (dated by TCRdb to the late 2010s). What the time point label conveys for this sample: baseline before oral tofacitinib. The library came from the immunoSEQ multiplex PCR assay. RNA was extracted from all samples and reverse transcribed into cDNA, which served as template for TCR sequencing. In its TCRdb copy, this immuneACCESS table keeps in-frame sequences only and misses some clones. Where compared with another copy, unresolved V genes explain less than half of these, and the others have no known cause. The sample table records about 56,000 clones; around 96% of these occur just once. Jointly, the top ten make up around 24% of the sample. Here the sequenced sample was CD8+ T cells sorted from blood, taken at week 0. Receptor source: a human donor with alopecia areata.

CDR3 sequence: CASSIKRATDTQYF. The DNA for the CDR3 is TGTGCCAGTAGTATAAAAAGGGCCACAGATACGCAGTATTTT. This chain uses TRBV19 with TRBJ2-3, with D unclear. CDR3 size: 14 residues. Trimming shortened V by 2 bases and J by 2 bases, and 8 bases separated the two germline ends. Germline CDR1 LNHDA, CDR2 SQIVND (reference sequence). The variable domain in full, with the rest retrieved from reference TRBV19 and TRBJ2-3, is DGGITQSPKYLFRKEGQNVTLSCEQNLNHDAMYWYRQDPGQGLRLIYYSQIVNDFQKGDIAEGYSVSREKKESFPLTVTSAQKNPTAFYLCASSIKRATDTQYFGPGTRLTVL.

The CDR3 loop is CASSQGAYEQYF. Written as DNA, the CDR3 is TGTGCCAGCAGCCAAGGGGCTTACGAGCAGTACTTC. This rearrangement joins TRBV14 to TRBJ2-5, with unresolved D. The J call may be incorrect, as the DNA end agrees better with TRBJ2-7. The CDR3 has 12 amino acids. Germline values: CDR1 SGHDN, CDR2 FVKESK.

The chain employs TRBV10-3 and TRBJ1-3; D unclear. CDR3 length: 14 amino acids. V was clipped by 8 bases and J by 0 bases, with 11 bases between them. The V gene's germline CDR1 is ENHRY and CDR2 SYGVKD. The CDR3 DNA reads TGTGCCATCGGACGACATAGCTCTGGAAACACCATATATTTT. The encoded protein is CAIGRHSSGNTIYF.

CDR3 sequence reads: CASSLDPGVREQYF. In nucleotides, the CDR3 is TGTGCCAGCAGCTTAGACCCGGGGGTGAGGGAGCAGTACTTC. The rearrangement links TRBV7-8 to TRBJ2-7, with D perhaps TRBD2 (6 bases). CDR1 and CDR2 from the germline V gene are SGHVS and FQNEAQ. CDR3 length: 14 amino acids. Trimming left V 1 base short and J 7 bases short, with 14 bases between.

V usage is TRBV12-5 and J usage is TRBJ1-3; D not certain. In germline, CDR1 is LGHNT, CDR2 FRNRAP. The CDR3 is made up of 17 amino acids. V was clipped by 3 bases and J by 2 bases, with 17 bases between them. CDR3 amino acids: CASGFLIRQSAGNTIYF. In DNA, the CDR3 is TGTGCTAGTGGTTTTTTAATACGGCAATCCGCTGGAAACACCATATATTTT.

This sequence joins TRBV4-2 and TRBJ1-2; D is perhaps TRBD1 (5 bases). The CDR3 runs 17 residues. The germline V and J ends were trimmed by 0 bases and 4 bases, with 18 bases remaining between them. From germline, CDR1 is LGHNA and CDR2 YNFKEQ. The CDR3 sequence: CASSQELGLILGYGYTF. The CDR3 nucleotides read TGTGCCAGCAGCCAAGAATTGGGGCTGATTCTAGGCTATGGCTACACCTTC.

V and J are TRBV7-8 and TRBJ2-5; D may be TRBD1 or TRBD2 (5 bases each). This CDR3 has 15 amino acids. From germline, CDR1 is SGHVS and CDR2 FQNEAQ. Trimming cost V 4 bases and J 1 base, with 13 bases left between them. The CDR3 DNA follows: TGTGCCAGCAGCTCCTCACGGGACGTCCAAGAGACCCAGTACTTC. Its translation is CASSSSRDVQETQYF.

This chain connects TRBV19 to TRBJ2-5, with D maybe TRBD1 (5 bases). The CDR3 sequence is 13 residues long. CDR1 LNHDA and CDR2 SQIVND come from the germline V gene (reference sequence). The V and J ends lost 5 bases and 0 bases respectively, with 7 bases between them. CDR3 in DNA: TGTGCCAGTAGTCCAGGGTACCAAGAGACCCAGTACTTC. Residues: CASSPGYQETQYF.

This rearrangement joins TRBV28 to TRBJ2-7; perhaps TRBD2 as D (5 bases). From germline, CDR1 is MDHEN and CDR2 SYDVKM. V was pared by 8 bases and J by 6 bases, with 17 bases between. The CDR3 is 13 residues long. CDR3 region: CASGRRGLGEQYF. CDR3 DNA: TGTGCCAGCGGTAGACGAGGGTTAGGCGAGCAGTACTTC.

This chain connects TRBV19 to TRBJ2-1, with 12 bases fitting TRBD2. J lost 2 bases, V lost 1 base, and 0 bases had no gene match. CDR1 is LNHDA and CDR2 is SQIVND in the germline V gene (reference sequence). This CDR3 has 16 amino acids. The CDR3 coding sequence is TGTGCCAGTAGTATAGGACTAGCGGGGGCCTACAATGAGCAGTTCTTC. Its protein is CASSIGLAGAYNEQFF.

The chain couples TRBV27 to TRBJ2-2; unclear D gene. V shed 6 bases and J shed 5 bases, with 4 bases lying between them. This CDR3 is 11 amino acids long. Germline V CDR1 and CDR2: MNHEY, SMNVEV (reference sequence). CDR3 amino acids: CASRLTGELFF. The CDR3 DNA sequence: TGTGCCAGCAGACTAACCGGGGAGCTGTTTTTT.

The chain has TRBV4-1 and TRBJ1-5; no clear D gene. The CDR3 sequence is 15 residues long. From germline, CDR1 is MGHRA and CDR2 YSYEKL. Deletions cut 1 base from V and 0 bases from J, with 7 bases between. The CDR3: CASSQVGSSNQPQHF. CDR3 DNA sequence: TGCGCCAGCAGCCAAGTTGGCAGTAGCAATCAGCCCCAGCATTTT.

The rearrangement joins TRBV30 to TRBJ2-7; D tentatively fits TRBD1 or TRBD2 (5 bases each). The ends were cut back, 2 bases at V and 3 bases at J, with 14 bases in the middle. In germline, CDR1 is GTSNPN, CDR2 SVGIG (reference sequence). The CDR3 is made up of 14 amino acids. The CDR3 region is CAWSTGTGNYEQYF. The CDR3 region has the DNA TGTGCCTGGAGTACCGGGACGGGAAACTACGAGCAGTACTTC.

The rearrangement links TRBV9 to TRBJ2-3; 10 bases line up with TRBD2. J gave up 3 bases and V 3 bases, and 4 bases lay outside the gene matches. Looked up from germline, CDR1 is SGDLS and CDR2 is YYNGEE. CDR3 size: 15 residues. CDR3 residues: CASSASGGVTDTQYF. The CDR3 nucleotides read TGTGCCAGCAGCGCGAGCGGGGGGGTAACAGATACGCAGTATTTT. The full variable domain, in which reference TRBV9 and TRBJ2-3 provide the parts outside the CDR3, is DSGVTQTPKHLITATGQRVTLRCSPRSGDLSVYWYQQSLDQGLQFLIQYYNGEERAKGNILERFSAQQFPDLHSELNLSSLELGDSALYFCASSASGGVTDTQYFGPGTRLTVL.